This TCR beta chain derives from a study of blood T cell repertoires in COVID-19. Study-wide context: The United States, Italy and Spain were the sources of the acute and convalescent COVID-19 samples.

Original analysis: Estimation of nucleated cell counts relied on the amplification of reference gene primers. Sequencing was performed with immunoSEQ multiplex PCR; in TCRdb, only in-frame clones are kept and a portion is missing. V and J calls and clone size are as listed in that table; D and trimming were resolved from the DNA. The sample records about 330,000 clones, approximately 88% being singletons. Germline lookup yields CDR1 SGHRS and CDR2 YFSETQ. With V trimmed by 3 bases and J by 7 bases, 6 bases remained unmatched. The CDR3 sequence is 15 residues long. The V and J genes are TRBV5-1 and TRBJ2-2; 10 nucleotides agree with TRBD1. The clonotype originates from a man younger than 40 with COVID-19, enrolled during active disease. Sequenced input: peripheral blood. The CDR3 DNA follows: TGCGCCAGCAGCTCAGAGACAGGGGGCTTCGGGGAGCTGTTTTTT. Translating it yields CASSSETGGFGELFF.